Shown below are 14 T cell receptor beta chains from a single sample sequenced in a study of T cell changes during pregnancy in multiple sclerosis. Assay: immunoSEQ multiplex PCR; the TCRdb copy retains only in-frame clones and omits some. The sample holds 55,000 to 70,000 clones; 93% are singletons and the top ten take less than 0.45%. The sequencing used CD4+ T cells from peripheral blood mononuclear cells, collected before pregnancy. The origin of the receptors is a female donor with multiple sclerosis, enrolled in a pregnancy study.

The V and J genes are TRBV11-3 and TRBJ2-1, with TRBD2 as a possible D gene (7 bases). Germline CDR1 and CDR2: SGHNT and YENEEA. The germline V and J ends were trimmed by 8 bases and 5 bases, with 19 bases remaining between them. The CDR3 has 15 amino acids. The chain's CDR3 is CASRTGGPSNNEQFF. The CDR3 DNA follows: TGTGCCAGCCGGACCGGGGGGCCGAGTAACAATGAGCAGTTCTTC.

This clone appeared once. The V gene is TRBV28, the J gene TRBJ1-3, with D possibly TRBD1 on 6 matching bases. The CDR3 has 14 residues. Looked up from germline, CDR1 is MDHEN and CDR2 is SYDVKM. Trimming removed 6 bases from V and 4 bases from J, with 13 bases in between. The CDR3 region is CASSPDRFGNTIYF. The CDR3 bases are TGTGCCAGCAGCCCCGACAGGTTCGGAAACACCATATATTTT.

The CDR3 nucleotides are TGTGCCAGCAGCCTGCGTAACTATGGCTACACCTTC. Translating gives CASSLRNYGYTF. The chain recombines TRBV5-6 with TRBJ1-2, with D unclear. The CDR3 runs 12 residues. The germline gives CDR1 SGHDT, CDR2 YYEEEE. The V end lost 4 bases, the J end lost 1 base, and 5 bases lay between the germline ends.

V and J are TRBV7-2 and TRBJ2-5; 7 positions match TRBD2. Germline CDR1 reads SGHTA; CDR2 reads FQGNSA. V lost 6 bases to trimming and J lost 11 bases; unmatched junction nucleotides: 12. This CDR3 contains 13 residues. CDR3 residues: CASSKGEGREQYF. The CDR3 DNA sequence: TGTGCCAGCAGTAAAGGGGAGGGTCGTGAGCAGTACTTC.

The genes are TRBV6-4 and TRBJ2-3, with D possibly being TRBD2 (6 bases). Germline CDR1 is MRHNA and CDR2 is SNTAGT. This CDR3 has 15 amino acids. V was clipped by 4 bases and J by 4 bases, with 15 bases between them. The CDR3 region is CASSASGSSADTQYF. For the CDR3, the DNA is TGTGCCAGCAGTGCCTCCGGGAGTAGCGCAGATACGCAGTATTTT.

The chain recombines TRBV29-1 with TRBJ2-1, with 7 nucleotides matching TRBD2. The CDR3 contains 13 residues. Germline CDR1 SQVTM, CDR2 ANQGSEA. V gave up 7 bases and J gave up 9 bases; unmatched junction bases: 12. The CDR3 DNA reads TGCAGCGGTGGATCTTATACTAGCGTTGAGCAGTTCTTC. Translated: CSGGSYTSVEQFF.

The chain carries TRBV5-1 and TRBJ2-3; TRBD1 aligns across 9 bases. The CDR3 contains 16 residues. V was pared by 4 bases and J by 1 base, with 7 bases of the junction left unmatched. CDR1 and CDR2 (germline): SGHRS, YFSETQ. This CDR3 is CASSPGQGSGTDTQYF. DNA for the CDR3: TGCGCCAGCAGCCCGGGACAGGGATCGGGCACAGATACGCAGTATTTT.

This clone was seen just once. The V call is TRBV4-1, the J call TRBJ2-3; 11 nucleotides match TRBD2. The CDR3 sequence is 19 residues long. Per the germline V gene, CDR1 is MGHRA and CDR2 is YSYEKL. Unmatched junction bases numbered 10, after V lost 0 bases and J lost 2 bases. The CDR3 DNA is TGCGCCAGCAGCCAAGATAGGACTAGCGGGTATCCTTTCACAGATACGCAGTATTTT. It yields the protein CASSQDRTSGYPFTDTQYF.

The table lists this clone with a count of one. The rearrangement links TRBV30 to TRBJ2-3, with 9 bases fitting TRBD2. The ends lost 0 bases at V and 2 bases at J; junction bases unmatched: 6. This CDR3 has 16 amino acids. CDR1 is GTSNPN and CDR2 is SVGIG in the germline V gene (reference sequence). The CDR3 region has the DNA TGTGCCTGGAGTGTACGTAGCGGGGGAGCCACAGATACGCAGTATTTT. Translating it yields CAWSVRSGGATDTQYF. Together with reference TRBV30 and TRBJ2-3, the CDR3 gives the full variable domain: SQTIHQWPATLVQPVGSPLSLECTVEGTSNPNLYWYRQAAGRGLQLLFYSVGIGQISSEVPQNLSASRPQDRQFILSSKKLLLSDSGFYLCAWSVRSGGATDTQYFGPGTRLTVL.

As for this clone: Germline is not matched at one junction end, which may reflect a read error. The chain is built from TRBV11-3 and TRBJ1-3, with a tentative D call TRBD1 (6 bases). Germline assignment: CDR1 SGHNT and CDR2 YENEEA. The CDR3 loop spans 16 amino acids. CDR3 sequence: CASSLDLRTAGNTIYF. In DNA, the CDR3 is TGTGCCAGCAGCTTAGATCTCCGGACAGCTGGGAACACCATATATTTT.

The chain links TRBV5-8 to TRBJ2-3, with a possible D match to TRBD2 (7 bases). This CDR3 is 17 amino acids long. Germline-derived CDR1 and CDR2 are SGHTS and YDEGEE. Deletions cut 2 bases from V and 2 bases from J, with 18 bases between. The CDR3 sequence is CASSLGGGQWITDTQYF. In DNA form, the CDR3 reads TGTGCCAGCAGCTTAGGGGGGGGACAATGGATCACAGATACGCAGTATTTT. Using reference TRBV5-8 and TRBJ2-3 for the parts outside the CDR3, the full variable domain is EAGVTQSPTHLIKTRGQQATLRCSPISGHTSVYWYQQALGLGLQFLLWYDEGEERNRGNFPPRFSGRQFPNYSSELNVNALELEDSALYLCASSLGGGQWITDTQYFGPGTRLTVL.

This chain connects TRBV9 to TRBJ2-1, with D perhaps matching TRBD2 (6 bases). The germline V gene encodes CDR1 SGDLS and CDR2 YYNGEE. This CDR3 spans 16 amino acids. Trimming pared 6 bases from V and 0 bases from J, leaving 16 bases between. The CDR3 DNA reads TGTGCCAGCACGATAGCTAGCGCCAGCTCCTACAATGAGCAGTTCTTC. Translating it yields CASTIASASSYNEQFF.

This rearrangement joins TRBV19 to TRBJ1-2, with TRBD1 identical over 9 bases. V shed 3 bases and J 8 bases; nucleotides not matched to a gene: 13. The CDR3 sequence is 16 residues long. Germline CDR1 is LNHDA and CDR2 is SQIVND (reference sequence). CDR3 sequence (DNA): TGTGCCAGTAGTATCTCCCTACAGGGGGCAAGGAAGGGCTACACCTTC. Translating it yields CASSISLQGARKGYTF.

The V call is TRBV14, the J call TRBJ2-1, with a tentative D call TRBD1 (6 bases). There are 16 residues in the CDR3. Germline V gives CDR1 SGHDN, CDR2 FVKESK. V gave up 1 base and J gave up 3 bases, with 13 bases separating them. The CDR3 coding sequence is TGTGCCAGCAGCCAAGTAGGGCAGGGGATCTACAATGAGCAGTTCTTC. Its protein product is CASSQVGQGIYNEQFF.